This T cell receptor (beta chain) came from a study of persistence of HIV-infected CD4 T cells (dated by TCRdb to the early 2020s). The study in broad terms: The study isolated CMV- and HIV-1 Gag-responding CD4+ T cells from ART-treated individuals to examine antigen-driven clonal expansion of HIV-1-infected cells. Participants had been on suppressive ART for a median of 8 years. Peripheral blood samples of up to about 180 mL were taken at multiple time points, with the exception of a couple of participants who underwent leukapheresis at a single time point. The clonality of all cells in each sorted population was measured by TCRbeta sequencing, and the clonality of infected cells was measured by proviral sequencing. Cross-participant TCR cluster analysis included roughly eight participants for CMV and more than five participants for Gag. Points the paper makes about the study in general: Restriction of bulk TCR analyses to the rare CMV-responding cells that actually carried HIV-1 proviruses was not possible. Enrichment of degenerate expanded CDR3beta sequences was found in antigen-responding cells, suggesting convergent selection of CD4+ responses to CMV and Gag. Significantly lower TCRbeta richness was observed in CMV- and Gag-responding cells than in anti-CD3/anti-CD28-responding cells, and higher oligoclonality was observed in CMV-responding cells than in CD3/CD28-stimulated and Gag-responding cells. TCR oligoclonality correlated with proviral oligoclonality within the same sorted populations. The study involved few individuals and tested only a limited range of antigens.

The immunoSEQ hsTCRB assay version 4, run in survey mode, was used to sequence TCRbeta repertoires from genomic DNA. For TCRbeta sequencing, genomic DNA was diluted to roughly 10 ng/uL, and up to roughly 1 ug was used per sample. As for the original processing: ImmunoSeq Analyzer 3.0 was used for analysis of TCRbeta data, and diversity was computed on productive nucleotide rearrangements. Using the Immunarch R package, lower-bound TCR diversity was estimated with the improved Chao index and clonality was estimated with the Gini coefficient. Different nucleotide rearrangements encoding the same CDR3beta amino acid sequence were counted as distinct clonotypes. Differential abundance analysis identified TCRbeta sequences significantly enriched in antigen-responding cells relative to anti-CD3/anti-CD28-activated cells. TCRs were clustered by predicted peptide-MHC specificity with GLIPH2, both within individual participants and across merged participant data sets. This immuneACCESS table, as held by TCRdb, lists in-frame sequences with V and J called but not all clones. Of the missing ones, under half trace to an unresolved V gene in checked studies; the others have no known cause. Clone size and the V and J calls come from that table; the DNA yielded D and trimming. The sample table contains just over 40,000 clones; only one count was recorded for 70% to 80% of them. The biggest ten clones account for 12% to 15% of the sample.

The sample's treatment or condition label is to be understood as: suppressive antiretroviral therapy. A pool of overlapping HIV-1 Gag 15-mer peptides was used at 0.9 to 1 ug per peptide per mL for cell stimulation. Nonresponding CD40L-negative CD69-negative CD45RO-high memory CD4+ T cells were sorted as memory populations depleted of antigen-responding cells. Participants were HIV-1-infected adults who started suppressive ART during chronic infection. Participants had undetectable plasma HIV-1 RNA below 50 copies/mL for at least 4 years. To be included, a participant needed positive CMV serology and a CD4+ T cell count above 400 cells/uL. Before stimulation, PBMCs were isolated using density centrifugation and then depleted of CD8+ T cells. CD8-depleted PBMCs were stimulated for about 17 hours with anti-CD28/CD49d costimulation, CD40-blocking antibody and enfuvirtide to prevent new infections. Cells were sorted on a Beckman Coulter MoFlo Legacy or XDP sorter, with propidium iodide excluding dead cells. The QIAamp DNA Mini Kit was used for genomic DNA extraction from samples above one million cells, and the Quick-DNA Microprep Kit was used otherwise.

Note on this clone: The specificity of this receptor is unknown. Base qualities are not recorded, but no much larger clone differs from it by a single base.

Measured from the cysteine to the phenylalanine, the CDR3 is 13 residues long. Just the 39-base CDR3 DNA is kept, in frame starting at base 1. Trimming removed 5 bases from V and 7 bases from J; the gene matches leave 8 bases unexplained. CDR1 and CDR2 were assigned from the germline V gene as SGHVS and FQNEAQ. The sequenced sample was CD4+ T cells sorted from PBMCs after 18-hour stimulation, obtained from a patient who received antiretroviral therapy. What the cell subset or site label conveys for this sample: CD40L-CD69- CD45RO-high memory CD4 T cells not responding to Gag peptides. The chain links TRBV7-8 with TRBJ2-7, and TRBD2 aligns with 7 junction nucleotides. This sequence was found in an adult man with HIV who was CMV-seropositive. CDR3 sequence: CASSIDTGGEQYF. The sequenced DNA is TGTGCCAGCAGCATCGACACCGGGGGGGAGCAGTACTTC.